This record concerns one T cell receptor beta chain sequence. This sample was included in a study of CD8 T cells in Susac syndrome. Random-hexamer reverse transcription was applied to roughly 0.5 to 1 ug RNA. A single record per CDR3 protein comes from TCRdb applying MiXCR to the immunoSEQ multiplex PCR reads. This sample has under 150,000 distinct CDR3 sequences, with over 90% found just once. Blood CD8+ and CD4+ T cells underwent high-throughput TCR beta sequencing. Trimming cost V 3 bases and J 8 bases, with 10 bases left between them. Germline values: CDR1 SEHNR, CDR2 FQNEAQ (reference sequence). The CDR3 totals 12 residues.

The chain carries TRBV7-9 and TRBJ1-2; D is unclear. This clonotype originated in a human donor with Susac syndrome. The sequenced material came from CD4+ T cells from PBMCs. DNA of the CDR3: TGTGCCAGCAGCTTCCGGAGTAGGGGCTACACCTTC. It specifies CASSFRSRGYTF.